Listed here is a single T cell receptor beta chain. The antigen is undetermined. These data belong to a study of shared clonotypes between healthy human individuals. CDR1 is MNHEY, CDR2 SMNVEV, per germline (reference sequence). V shed 5 bases, J shed 3 bases, and the junction held 9 bases outside the gene matches. The CDR3 contains 16 residues. General study results and limits: Non-shared clonotypes had lower generation probabilities than clonotypes shared by all four sorted-subset donors. Larger estimated richness was generally seen in naive subsets than in memory subsets. The genetic and exposure-history diversity represented was limited by few donors.

Naive CD8 cells were CD45RO-negative, positively selected for CCR7, excluding terminally differentiated effector memory CD45RA+ cells. Caucasian adults residing in Nashville, Tennessee made up all the donors. TCRdb keeps only in-frame clones here, not all; method: immunoSEQ multiplex PCR. This repertoire shows about 800,000 clones, approximately 96% found once; its top ten account for over 0.2%. The receptor comes from a man aged 30-40 years in good health. The J gene is TRBJ2-1, the V gene TRBV27; 8 bases line up with TRBD2. Sequenced sample: naive CD8+ T cells sorted from blood. DNA for the CDR3: TGTGCCAGCAGTGGGAGACTAGCGAGAATCTACAATGAGCAGTTCTTC. The encoded protein is CASSGRLARIYNEQFF.